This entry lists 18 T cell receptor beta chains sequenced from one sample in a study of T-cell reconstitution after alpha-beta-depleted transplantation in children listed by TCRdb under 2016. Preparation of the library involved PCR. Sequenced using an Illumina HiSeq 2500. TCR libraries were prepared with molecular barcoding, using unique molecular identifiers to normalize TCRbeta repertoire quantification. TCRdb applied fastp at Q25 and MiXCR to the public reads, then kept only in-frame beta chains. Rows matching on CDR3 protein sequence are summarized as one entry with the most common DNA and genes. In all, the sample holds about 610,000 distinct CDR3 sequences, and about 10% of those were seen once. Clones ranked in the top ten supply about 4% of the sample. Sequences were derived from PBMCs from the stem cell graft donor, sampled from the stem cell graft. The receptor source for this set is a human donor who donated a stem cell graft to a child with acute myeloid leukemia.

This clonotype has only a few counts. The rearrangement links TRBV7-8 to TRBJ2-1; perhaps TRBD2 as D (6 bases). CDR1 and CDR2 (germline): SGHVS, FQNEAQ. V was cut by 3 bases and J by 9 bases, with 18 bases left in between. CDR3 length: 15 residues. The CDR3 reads CASSFSGPPRGEQFF. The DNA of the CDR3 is TGTGCCAGCAGCTTTAGCGGACCGCCCCGGGGTGAGCAGTTCTTC.

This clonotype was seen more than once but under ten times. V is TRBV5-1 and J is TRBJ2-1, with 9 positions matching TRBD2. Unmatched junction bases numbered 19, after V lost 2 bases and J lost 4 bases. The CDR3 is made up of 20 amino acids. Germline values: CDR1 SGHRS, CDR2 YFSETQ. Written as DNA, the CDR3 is TGCGCCAGCAGCTTAGGGGGGGCTTCATATAGCGGGAGACGGTACAATGAGCAGTTCTTC. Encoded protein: CASSLGGASYSGRRYNEQFF.

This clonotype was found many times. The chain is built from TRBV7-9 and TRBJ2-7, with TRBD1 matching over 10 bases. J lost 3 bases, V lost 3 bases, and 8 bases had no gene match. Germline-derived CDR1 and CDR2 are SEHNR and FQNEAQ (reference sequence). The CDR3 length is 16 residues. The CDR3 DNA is TGTGCCAGCAGCTTGTTTAAGGGACAGGGGTTCTACGAGCAGTACTTC. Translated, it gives CASSLFKGQGFYEQYF.

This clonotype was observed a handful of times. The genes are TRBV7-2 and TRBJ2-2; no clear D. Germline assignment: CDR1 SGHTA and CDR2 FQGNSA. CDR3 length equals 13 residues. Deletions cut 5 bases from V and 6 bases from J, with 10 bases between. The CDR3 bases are TGTGCCAGCAGCCCCTGGACCGCCGGGGAGCTGTTTTTT. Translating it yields CASSPWTAGELFF. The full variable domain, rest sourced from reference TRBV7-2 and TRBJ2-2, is GAGVSQSPSNKVTEKGKDVELRCDPISGHTALYWYRQSLGQGLEFLIYFQGNSAPDKSGLPSDRFSAERTGGSVSTLTIQRTQQEDSAVYLCASSPWTAGELFFGEGSRLTVL.

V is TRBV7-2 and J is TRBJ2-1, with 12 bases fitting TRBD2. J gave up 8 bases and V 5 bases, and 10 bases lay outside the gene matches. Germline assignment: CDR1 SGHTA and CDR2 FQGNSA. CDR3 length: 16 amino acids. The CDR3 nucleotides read TGTGCCAGCAGCCCCACTAGCGGGAGGTCTCGCGATGAGCAGTTCTTC. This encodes CASSPTSGRSRDEQFF.

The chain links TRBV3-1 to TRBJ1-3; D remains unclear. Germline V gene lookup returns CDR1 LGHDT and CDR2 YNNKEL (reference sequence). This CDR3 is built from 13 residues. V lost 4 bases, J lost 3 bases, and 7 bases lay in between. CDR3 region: CASSLGFGNTIYF. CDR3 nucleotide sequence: TGTGCCAGCAGCCTCGGGTTTGGAAACACCATATATTTT.

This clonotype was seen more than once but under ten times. The CDR3 nucleotides are TGTGCCAGCACTACACAGACCAGCTCCTACGAGCAGTACTTC. The encoded protein is CASTTQTSSYEQYF. The rearrangement links TRBV12-3 or TRBV12-4 to TRBJ2-7; D not certain. CDR3 length equals 14 residues. V was clipped by 7 bases and J by 0 bases, with 13 bases between them.

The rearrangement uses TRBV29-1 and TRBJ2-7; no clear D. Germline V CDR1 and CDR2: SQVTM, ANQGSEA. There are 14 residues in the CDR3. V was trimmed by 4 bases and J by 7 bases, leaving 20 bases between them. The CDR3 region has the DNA TGCAGCGTTGTCGGCCCGACCCAGGTAGGAGAGCAGTACTTC. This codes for CSVVGPTQVGEQYF.

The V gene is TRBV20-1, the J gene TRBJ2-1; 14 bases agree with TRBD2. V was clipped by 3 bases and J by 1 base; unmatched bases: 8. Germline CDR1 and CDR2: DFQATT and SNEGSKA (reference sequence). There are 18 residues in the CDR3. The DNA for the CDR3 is TGCAGTGCTAGGCAAGGGACTAGCGGGAGCCATTCCTACAATGAGCAGTTCTTC. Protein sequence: CSARQGTSGSHSYNEQFF.

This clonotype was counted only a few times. CDR3 DNA sequence: TGTGCCAGCAGCAAGGACAGGGGGCGAGAAGAGACCCAGTACTTC. Translating gives CASSKDRGREETQYF. The rearrangement uses TRBV7-2 and TRBJ2-5, with 11 bases identical to TRBD1. Trimming cost V 5 bases and J 3 bases; bases outside gene matches: 5. CDR3 length equals 15 residues. Germline V CDR1 and CDR2: SGHTA, FQGNSA.

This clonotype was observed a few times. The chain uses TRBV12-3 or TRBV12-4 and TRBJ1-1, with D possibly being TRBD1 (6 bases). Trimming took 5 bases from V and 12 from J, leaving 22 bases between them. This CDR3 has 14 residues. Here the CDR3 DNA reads TGTGCCAGCAGTACCAGGACACAAAGGGGGAACACTTTCTTT. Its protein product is CASSTRTQRGNTFF.

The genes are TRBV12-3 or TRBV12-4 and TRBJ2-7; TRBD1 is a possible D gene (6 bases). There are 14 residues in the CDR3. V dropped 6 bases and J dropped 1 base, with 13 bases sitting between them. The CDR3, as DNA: TGTGCCAGCAGCCAGAGGACAGCTTCCTACGAGCAGTACTTC. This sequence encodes CASSQRTASYEQYF.

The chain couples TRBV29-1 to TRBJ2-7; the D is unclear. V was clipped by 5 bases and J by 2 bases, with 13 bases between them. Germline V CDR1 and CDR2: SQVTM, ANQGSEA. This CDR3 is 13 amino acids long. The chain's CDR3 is CSVIIVAAYEQYF. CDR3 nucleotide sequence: TGCAGCGTTATCATCGTAGCCGCCTACGAGCAGTACTTC.

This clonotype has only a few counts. The CDR3: CSAITGTSGTDTQYF. The CDR3 coding sequence is TGCAGTGCTATCACCGGGACTAGCGGGACAGATACGCAGTATTTT. The rearrangement uses TRBV20-1 and TRBJ2-3; 12 bases line up with TRBD2. Germline CDR1 DFQATT, CDR2 SNEGSKA (reference sequence). This CDR3 is built from 15 residues. J lost 3 bases, V lost 4 bases, and 5 bases had no gene match.

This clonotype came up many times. The CDR3 region is CRNSASPLHF. The CDR3 nucleotides are TGCAGGAACAGTGCTTCACCCCTCCACTTT. The rearrangement links TRBV29-1 to TRBJ1-6, with no clear D. Germline V lookup: CDR1 SQVTM, CDR2 ANQGSEA. The CDR3 sequence is 10 residues long.

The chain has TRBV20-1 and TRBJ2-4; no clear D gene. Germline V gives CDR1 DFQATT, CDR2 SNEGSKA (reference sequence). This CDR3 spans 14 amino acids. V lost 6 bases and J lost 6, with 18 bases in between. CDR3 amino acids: CSAADKTNRNIQYF. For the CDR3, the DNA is TGCAGTGCCGCCGACAAGACCAACAGAAACATTCAGTACTTC.

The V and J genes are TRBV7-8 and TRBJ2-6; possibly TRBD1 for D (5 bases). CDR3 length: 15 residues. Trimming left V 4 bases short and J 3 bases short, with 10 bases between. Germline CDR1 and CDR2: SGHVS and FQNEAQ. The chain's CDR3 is CASSSVQVGANVLTF. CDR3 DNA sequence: TGTGCCAGCAGCTCCGTACAGGTTGGGGCCAACGTCCTGACTTTC.

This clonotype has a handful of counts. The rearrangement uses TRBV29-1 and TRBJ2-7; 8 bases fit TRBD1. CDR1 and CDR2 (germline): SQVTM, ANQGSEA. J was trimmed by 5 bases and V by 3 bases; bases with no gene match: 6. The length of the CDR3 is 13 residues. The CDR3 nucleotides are TGCAGCGTTGAGAGGGGGACAGGAAACGAGCAGTACTTC. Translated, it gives CSVERGTGNEQYF.